These T cell receptor beta chains were read from a single sample in a study of T cell repertoires in cytomegalovirus infection. TCRdb reanalysed the reads using MiXCR and keeps one entry per CDR3 protein. The table records under 130,000 distinct CDR3 sequences, less than 55% of them present only once. What these receptors recognize is not known. The material sequenced was CD8+ T cells from cultured PBMCs, taken from culture after CMV antigen stimulation. Receptor source: a human donor in good health (CMV status not recorded). Some clones in this sample may be carry-over from other donors' samples. Each CDR3 is given with its conserved first and last residue. A D gene is named only where the DNA matches it firmly. The size field is filled for only some rows; it gives once, few, many or a size class.

d_call	clone_size	v_call	j_call	cdr3_aa	cdr3_nt
NA	NA	TRBV19	TRBJ1-2	CASSSLRGTSYGYTF	TGTGCCAGTAGTAGCCTCCGGGGGACCAGCTATGGCTACACCTTC
TRBD1	few	TRBV27	TRBJ2-7	CASSFRTGYEQYF	TGTGCCAGCAGTTTTCGGACAGGCTACGAGCAGTACTTC
NA	NA	TRBV6-8	TRBJ2-1	CASSSPPGQGYNEQFF	TGTGCCAGCAGCAGCCCTCCGGGGCAGGGATACAATGAGCAGTTCTTC
TRBD2	NA	TRBV7-8	TRBJ2-1	CASSLRVSGDNEQFF	TGTGCCAGCAGCTTAAGAGTTAGCGGGGACAATGAGCAGTTCTTC
NA	few	TRBV4-1	TRBJ2-5	CASSHEIPGVGGETQYF	TGCGCCAGCAGCCATGAAATTCCGGGGGTCGGGGGAGAGACCCAGTACTTC
TRBD1	NA	TRBV27	TRBJ2-4	CASSPTGTAIKNIQYF	TGTGCCAGCAGCCCTACCGGGACAGCCATTAAAAACATTCAGTACTTC
NA	many	TRBV7-6	TRBJ2-1	CASSSGLQNNEQFF	TGTGCCAGCAGCTCGGGACTGCAGAACAATGAGCAGTTCTTC
TRBD2	NA	TRBV4-1	TRBJ2-1	CASSPQGAGGINYNEQFF	TGCGCCAGCAGCCCCCAGGGAGCGGGGGGGATAAATTACAATGAGCAGTTCTTC
TRBD1	once	TRBV6-6	TRBJ1-2	CASSYSTQGASNYGYTF	TGTGCCAGCAGTTACTCGACCCAGGGGGCCTCTAACTATGGCTACACCTTC
NA	few	TRBV5-1	TRBJ2-7	CASSFQTSYEQYF	TGCGCCAGCAGCTTTCAGACCTCCTACGAGCAGTACTTC
NA	NA	TRBV11-2	TRBJ2-7	CASSFGGHEQYF	TGTGCCAGCAGTTTCGGGGGGCACGAGCAGTACTTC
NA	many	TRBV2	TRBJ1-2	CASSELVSNYGYTF	TGTGCCAGCAGTGAATTGGTATCTAACTATGGCTACACCTTC
NA	NA	TRBV7-6	TRBJ1-1	CASSQRGNTEAFF	TGTGCCAGCAGCCAGAGGGGGAACACTGAAGCTTTCTTT
TRBD1	NA	TRBV12-3/TRBV12-4	TRBJ2-7	CASSSLTGWSYEQYF	TGTGCCAGCAGTTCCCTGACAGGGTGGTCCTACGAGCAGTACTTC
NA	few	TRBV12-3/TRBV12-4	TRBJ2-7	CASSWRIGEQYF	TGTGCCAGCAGTTGGCGGATCGGCGAGCAGTACTTC
NA	NA	TRBV27	TRBJ2-3	CASSFPKGGTDTQYF	TGTGCCAGCAGTTTCCCCAAGGGGGGCACAGATACGCAGTATTTT
TRBD1	NA	TRBV7-9	TRBJ2-1	CASSAGQGLYNEQFF	TGTGCCAGCAGCGCCGGACAGGGCCTCTACAATGAGCAGTTCTTC
TRBD1	NA	TRBV9	TRBJ2-1	CASSQGTGGFEQFF	TGTGCCAGCAGCCAGGGGACAGGAGGCTTCGAGCAGTTCTTC
NA	few	TRBV7-9	TRBJ2-3	CASSWDQLKFTDTQYF	TGTGCCAGCAGCTGGGACCAACTTAAATTCACAGATACGCAGTATTTT
TRBD2	few	TRBV7-2	TRBJ2-3	CASSKVPGGSSTDTQYF	TGTGCCAGCAGCAAAGTCCCCGGGGGGTCTAGCACAGATACGCAGTATTTT
NA	few	TRBV7-8	TRBJ2-3	CASSRGRPDTQYF	TGTGCCAGCAGCAGAGGGAGGCCAGATACGCAGTATTTT
NA	many	TRBV11-3	TRBJ2-1	CASSRRQGNNEQFF	TGTGCCAGCAGCCGCCGCCAGGGTAACAATGAGCAGTTCTTC
TRBD2	once	TRBV10-2	TRBJ2-5	CASSETLGGYQETQYF	TGCGCCAGCAGTGAGACCCTCGGGGGGTACCAAGAGACCCAGTACTTC
TRBD2	few	TRBV7-2	TRBJ2-5	CASSEWTSGGDQETQYF	TGTGCCAGCAGCGAGTGGACTAGCGGGGGGGACCAAGAGACCCAGTACTTC
TRBD2	NA	TRBV4-1	TRBJ2-7	CASSQESGGAYEQYF	TGCGCCAGCAGCCAAGAAAGCGGGGGGGCCTACGAGCAGTACTTC
TRBD2	NA	TRBV11-2	TRBJ2-3	CASSSLGGYTDTQYF	TGTGCCAGCAGCTCCCTGGGGGGGTACACAGATACGCAGTATTTT
NA	NA	TRBV7-8	TRBJ2-2	CASSLRRDTGELFF	TGTGCCAGCAGCTTACGGAGGGACACCGGGGAGCTGTTTTTT
NA	NA	TRBV2	TRBJ2-7	CASSSGTSYEQYF	TGTGCCAGCAGTTCCGGGACCTCCTACGAGCAGTACTTC
NA	few	TRBV19	TRBJ1-1	CASRDRGTEAFF	TGTGCCAGTAGGGATAGAGGGACTGAAGCTTTCTTT
NA	NA	TRBV27	TRBJ1-2	CASAPGRDYGYTF	TGTGCCAGCGCCCCAGGGAGGGACTATGGCTACACCTTC
NA	NA	TRBV14	TRBJ2-4	CTSSQGGSKNIQYF	TGTACCAGCAGCCAAGGGGGATCCAAAAACATTCAGTACTTC
NA	NA	TRBV7-2	TRBJ1-5	CASSLVFSGLNQPQHF	TGTGCCAGCAGCTTAGTCTTCTCAGGCTTGAATCAGCCCCAGCATTTT
NA	NA	TRBV25-1	TRBJ1-2	CASSAGYNYGYTF	TGTGCCAGCAGTGCAGGGTATAACTATGGCTACACCTTC
TRBD1	NA	TRBV20-1	TRBJ2-2	CSAFTGDTGELFF	TGCAGTGCTTTCACAGGGGACACCGGGGAGCTGTTTTTT
NA	NA	TRBV27	TRBJ1-5	CASSLFPGTQPQHF	TGTGCCAGCAGTTTATTCCCGGGGACCCAGCCCCAGCATTTT
NA	NA	TRBV14	TRBJ2-4	CASRQRGLGKNIQYF	TGTGCCAGCAGGCAACGGGGGCTTGGCAAAAACATTCAGTACTTC
NA	NA	TRBV7-2	TRBJ2-7	CASSTPGERSYEQYF	TGTGCCAGCAGCACCCCCGGGGAACGGAGCTACGAGCAGTACTTC
NA	NA	TRBV7-6	TRBJ1-5	CASSHARDRAGNQPQHF	TGTGCCAGCAGCCACGCGAGAGATAGGGCTGGCAATCAGCCCCAGCATTTT
NA	many	TRBV4-1	TRBJ1-1	CASSQVIGNTEAFF	TGCGCCAGCAGCCAAGTTATCGGTAACACTGAAGCTTTCTTT
TRBD2	few	TRBV7-4	TRBJ2-5	CASSLGGGNQETQYF	TGTGCCAGCAGCTTAGGCGGGGGAAATCAAGAGACCCAGTACTTC
TRBD1	NA	TRBV19	TRBJ2-1	CASTLTGTGRYNEQFF	TGTGCCAGTACCCTCACCGGGACAGGGCGCTACAATGAGCAGTTCTTC
TRBD2	NA	TRBV4-1	TRBJ2-3	CASSQRTSGAGDTQYF	TGCGCCAGCAGCCAACGGACTAGCGGGGCGGGAGATACGCAGTATTTT
NA	many	TRBV24-1	TRBJ2-3	CATSDGTSTDTQYF	TGTGCCACCAGTGACGGGACTAGCACAGATACGCAGTATTTT
NA	NA	TRBV7-8	TRBJ2-3	CASSLDLGSPTDTQYF	TGTGCCAGCAGCTTAGATTTGGGATCTCCCACAGATACGCAGTATTTT
NA	few	TRBV5-5	TRBJ2-1	CASSLEGHEQFF	TGTGCCAGCAGCTTGGAAGGGCATGAGCAGTTCTTC
NA	NA	TRBV11-2	TRBJ2-2	CASSSWTGGELFF	TGTGCCAGCAGCTCTTGGACGGGCGGGGAGCTGTTTTTT
TRBD2	many	TRBV6-2/TRBV6-3	TRBJ2-3	CASSPNTMTSGGTYTDTQYF	TGTGCCAGCAGTCCGAACACCATGACTAGCGGGGGAACCTACACAGATACGCAGTATTTT
TRBD2	few	TRBV7-6	TRBJ2-3	CASQTGSGGAADTQYF	TGTGCCAGCCAGACCGGGAGCGGGGGGGCCGCAGATACGCAGTATTTT
TRBD1	once	TRBV27	TRBJ1-2	CASSRQGQGNYGYTF	TGTGCCAGCAGTCGACAGGGGCAAGGAAACTATGGCTACACCTTC
TRBD2	few	TRBV10-3	TRBJ2-2	CAISESTSGYTGELFF	TGTGCCATCAGTGAGTCGACTAGCGGTTACACCGGGGAGCTGTTTTTT
TRBD2	few	TRBV7-6	TRBJ2-7	CASSLLAGDPYEQYF	TGTGCCAGCAGCTTACTAGCGGGGGACCCCTACGAGCAGTACTTC
NA	many	TRBV11-1	TRBJ2-1	CASSLLSGPYNEQFF	TGTGCCAGCAGCTTATTGTCGGGGCCTTACAATGAGCAGTTCTTC
TRBD1	once	TRBV6-4	TRBJ1-1	CASSAGTENTEAFF	TGTGCCAGCAGTGCCGGGACAGAGAACACTGAAGCTTTCTTT
NA	NA	TRBV7-6	TRBJ1-2	CASTQPGHDYGYTF	TGTGCCAGCACCCAACCAGGGCACGACTATGGCTACACCTTC
NA	NA	TRBV19	TRBJ2-7	CASSPQLPPYEQYF	TGTGCCAGTTCCCCACAACTGCCACCCTACGAGCAGTACTTC
TRBD2	NA	TRBV12-3/TRBV12-4	TRBJ2-7	CASSPTAGGYEQYF	TGTGCCAGCAGCCCCACAGCGGGAGGTTACGAGCAGTACTTC
NA	NA	TRBV27	TRBJ2-5	CASSSTSIETQYF	TGTGCCAGCAGTTCCACAAGCATAGAGACCCAGTACTTC
TRBD2	NA	TRBV7-9	TRBJ2-1	CASSILAGHEQFF	TGTGCCAGCAGCATTCTAGCGGGGCATGAGCAGTTCTTC
NA	NA	TRBV6-1	TRBJ2-5	CASTGFGGPGETQYF	TGTGCCAGCACGGGATTCGGGGGGCCCGGGGAGACCCAGTACTTC